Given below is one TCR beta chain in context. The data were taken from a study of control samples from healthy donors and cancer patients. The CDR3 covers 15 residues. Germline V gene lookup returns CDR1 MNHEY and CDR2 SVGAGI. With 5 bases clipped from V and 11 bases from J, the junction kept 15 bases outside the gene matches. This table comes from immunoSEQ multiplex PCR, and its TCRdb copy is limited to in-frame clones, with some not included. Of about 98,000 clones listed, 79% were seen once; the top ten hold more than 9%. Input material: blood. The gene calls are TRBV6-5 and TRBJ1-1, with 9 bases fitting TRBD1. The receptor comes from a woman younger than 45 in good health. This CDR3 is CASSPETGGSFGAFF. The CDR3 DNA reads TGTGCCAGCAGTCCGGAGACAGGGGGTTCCTTTGGGGCTTTCTTT.